The present entry profiles one T cell receptor (beta chain) with its context. The antigen is unknown. The table came from immunoSEQ multiplex PCR; TCRdb's copy has only in-frame clones and leaves some out. Among some 70,000 clones listed, approximately 80% were seen once. Excluded were patients having autoimmune disease history or systemic immunosuppression. Drawing of blood for sampling happened at baseline, at cycle 4 day 1, and at cycle 7 day 1. The data were obtained in a study of OX40 agonist ivuxolimab in advanced cancers. Broader study findings: There were, on average, more expanded clones in CD8+ T cells than in CD4+.

Germline values: CDR1 SGHNT, CDR2 YENEEA. The CDR3 spans 19 residues. V trimming: 3 bases; J trimming: 3 bases; junction bases outside the gene matches: 9. Sequenced here: CD4+ or CD8+ T cells sorted from blood, sampled in a trial of the OX40 agonist ivuxolimab. V usage is TRBV11-3 and J usage is TRBJ2-3, with 16 bases fitting TRBD2. The receptor was derived from an adult with an advanced solid tumor such as melanoma, head and neck, liver or kidney cancer. The DNA for the CDR3 is TGTGCCAGCAGCTTTACGGGACTAGCGGGAGGGCTGGGAACAGATACGCAGTATTTT. As protein: CASSFTGLAGGLGTDTQYF.